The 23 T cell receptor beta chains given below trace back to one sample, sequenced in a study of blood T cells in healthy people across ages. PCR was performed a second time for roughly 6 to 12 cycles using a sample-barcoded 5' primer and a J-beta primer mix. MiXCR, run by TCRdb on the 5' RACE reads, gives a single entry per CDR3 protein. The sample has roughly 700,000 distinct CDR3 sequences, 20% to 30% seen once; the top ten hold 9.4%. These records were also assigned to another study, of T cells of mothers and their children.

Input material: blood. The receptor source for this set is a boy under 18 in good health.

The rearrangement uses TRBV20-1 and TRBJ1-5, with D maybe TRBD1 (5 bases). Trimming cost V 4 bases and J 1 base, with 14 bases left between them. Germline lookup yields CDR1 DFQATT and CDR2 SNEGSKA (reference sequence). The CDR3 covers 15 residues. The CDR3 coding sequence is TGCAGTGCTAAAATTCCGGGACGGAGCAATCAGCCCCAGCATTTT. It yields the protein CSAKIPGRSNQPQHF.

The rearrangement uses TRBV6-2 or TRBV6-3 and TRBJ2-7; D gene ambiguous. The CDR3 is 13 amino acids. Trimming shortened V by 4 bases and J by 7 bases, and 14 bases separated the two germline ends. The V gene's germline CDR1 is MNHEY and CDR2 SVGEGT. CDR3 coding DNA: TGTGCCAGCAGTTCCACCGAGCTCGGAGAGCAGTACTTC. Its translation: CASSSTELGEQYF.

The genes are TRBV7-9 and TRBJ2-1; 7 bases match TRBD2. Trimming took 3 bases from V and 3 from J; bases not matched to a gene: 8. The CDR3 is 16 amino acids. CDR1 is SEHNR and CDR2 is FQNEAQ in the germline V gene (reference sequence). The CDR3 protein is CASSFDGGTFYNEQFF. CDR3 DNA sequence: TGTGCCAGCAGCTTCGACGGGGGGACCTTCTACAATGAGCAGTTCTTC. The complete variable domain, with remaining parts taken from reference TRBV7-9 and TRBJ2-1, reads DTGVSQNPRHKITKRGQNVTFRCDPISEHNRLYWYRQTLGQGPEFLTYFQNEAQLEKSRLLSDRFSAERPKGSFSTLEIQRTEQGDSAMYLCASSFDGGTFYNEQFFGPGTRLTVL.

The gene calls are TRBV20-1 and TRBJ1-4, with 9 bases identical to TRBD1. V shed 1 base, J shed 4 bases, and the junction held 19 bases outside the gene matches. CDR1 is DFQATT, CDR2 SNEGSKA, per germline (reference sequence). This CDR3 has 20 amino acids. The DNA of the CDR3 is TGCAGTGCTAGAGTCTCGGTCTGGGTGACAGGGGGAATCCTTAATGAAAAACTGTTTTTT. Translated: CSARVSVWVTGGILNEKLFF.

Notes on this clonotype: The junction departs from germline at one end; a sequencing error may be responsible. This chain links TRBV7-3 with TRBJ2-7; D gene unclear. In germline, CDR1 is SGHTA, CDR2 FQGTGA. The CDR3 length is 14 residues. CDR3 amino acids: CASSLMAASYEQSF. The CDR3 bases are TGTGCCAGCAGCTTAATGGCAGCCTCCTACGAGCAGTCCTTC.

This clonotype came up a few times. The CDR3: CASSESNSPETQYF. The CDR3 DNA reads TGCGCCAGCAGTGAGTCAAACAGCCCCGAGACCCAGTACTTC. The chain carries TRBV10-2 and TRBJ2-5; D uncertain. Germline CDR1 reads WSHSY; CDR2 reads SAAADI. This CDR3 is 14 amino acids long. The V end lost 0 bases, the J end lost 5 bases, and 10 bases lay between the germline ends.

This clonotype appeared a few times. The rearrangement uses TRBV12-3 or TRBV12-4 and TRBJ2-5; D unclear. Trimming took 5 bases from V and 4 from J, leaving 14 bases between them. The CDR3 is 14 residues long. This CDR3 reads CASSKTWSVETQYF. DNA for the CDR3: TGTGCCAGCAGTAAGACCTGGTCTGTAGAGACCCAGTACTTC.

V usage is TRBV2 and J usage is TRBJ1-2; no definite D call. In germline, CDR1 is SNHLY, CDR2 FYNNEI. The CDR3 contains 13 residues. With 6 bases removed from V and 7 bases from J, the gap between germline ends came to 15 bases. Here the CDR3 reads CASSQAGKSGYTF. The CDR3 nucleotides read TGTGCCAGCAGCCAAGCGGGGAAGAGTGGCTACACCTTC. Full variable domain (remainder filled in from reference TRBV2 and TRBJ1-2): EPEVTQTPSHQVTQMGQEVILRCVPISNHLYFYWYRQILGQKVEFLVSFYNNEISEKSEIFDDQFSVERPDGSNFTLKIRSTKLEDSAMYFCASSQAGKSGYTFGSGTRLTVV.

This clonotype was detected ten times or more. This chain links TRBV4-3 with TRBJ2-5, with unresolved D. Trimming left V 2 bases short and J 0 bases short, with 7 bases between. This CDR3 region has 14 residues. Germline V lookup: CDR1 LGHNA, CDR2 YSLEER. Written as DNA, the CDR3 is TGCGCCAGCAGCCAAAGTCTGTACCAAGAGACCCAGTACTTC. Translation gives CASSQSLYQETQYF.

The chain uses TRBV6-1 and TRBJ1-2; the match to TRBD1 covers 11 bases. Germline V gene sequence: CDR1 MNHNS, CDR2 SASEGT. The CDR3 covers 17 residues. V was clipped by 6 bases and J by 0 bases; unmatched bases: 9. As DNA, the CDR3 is TGTGCCAGCAGGAGGGACAGGGGGAAAGTTGCTAACTATGGCTACACCTTC. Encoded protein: CASRRDRGKVANYGYTF.

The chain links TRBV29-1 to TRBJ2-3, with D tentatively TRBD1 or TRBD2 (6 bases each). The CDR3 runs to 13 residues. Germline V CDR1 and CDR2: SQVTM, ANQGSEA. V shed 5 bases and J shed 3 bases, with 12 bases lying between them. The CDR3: CSVKGGGTDTQYF. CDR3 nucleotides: TGCAGCGTTAAGGGGGGCGGAACAGATACGCAGTATTTT.

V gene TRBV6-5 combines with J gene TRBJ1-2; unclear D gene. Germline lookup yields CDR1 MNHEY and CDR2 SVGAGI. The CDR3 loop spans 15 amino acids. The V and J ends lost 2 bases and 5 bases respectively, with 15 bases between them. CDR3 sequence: CASSYTSALGYGYTF. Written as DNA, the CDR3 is TGTGCCAGCAGTTACACGTCAGCGCTGGGGTATGGCTACACCTTC.

CDR3 in DNA: TGTGCCAGCAGCCCTAGCGGGACAGGAGGAGCAGATACGCAGTATTTT. Amino acids: CASSPSGTGGADTQYF. The chain has TRBV4-2 and TRBJ2-3, with D tentatively TRBD2 (9 bases). V was trimmed by 4 bases and J by 4 bases, leaving 18 bases between them. The CDR3 loop spans 16 amino acids. Germline V gene data show CDR1 as LGHNA and CDR2 as YNFKEQ.

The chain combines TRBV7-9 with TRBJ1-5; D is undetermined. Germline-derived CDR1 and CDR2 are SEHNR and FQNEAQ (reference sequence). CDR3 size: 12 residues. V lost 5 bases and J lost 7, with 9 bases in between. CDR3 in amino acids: CASSDFSQPQHF. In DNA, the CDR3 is TGTGCCAGCAGCGATTTTTCCCAGCCCCAGCATTTT.

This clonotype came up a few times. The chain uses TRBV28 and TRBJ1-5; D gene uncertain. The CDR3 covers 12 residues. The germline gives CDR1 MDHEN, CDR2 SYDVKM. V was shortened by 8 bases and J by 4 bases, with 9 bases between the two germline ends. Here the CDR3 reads CASPSPNQPQHF. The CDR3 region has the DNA TGTGCCAGCCCTAGTCCGAATCAGCCCCAGCATTTT.

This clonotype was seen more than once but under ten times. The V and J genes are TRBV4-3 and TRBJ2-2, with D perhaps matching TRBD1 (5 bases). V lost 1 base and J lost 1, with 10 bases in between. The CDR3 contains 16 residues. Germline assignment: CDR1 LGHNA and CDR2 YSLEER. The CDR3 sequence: CASSQGAGMNTGELFF. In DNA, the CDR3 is TGCGCCAGCAGCCAAGGAGCAGGGATGAACACCGGGGAGCTGTTTTTT.

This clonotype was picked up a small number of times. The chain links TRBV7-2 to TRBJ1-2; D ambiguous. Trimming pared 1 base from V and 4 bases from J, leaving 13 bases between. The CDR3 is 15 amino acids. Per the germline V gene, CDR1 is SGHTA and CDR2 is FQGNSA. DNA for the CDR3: TGTGCCAGCAGCTTAGTGAGGCAGCACATCTATGGCTACACCTTC. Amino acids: CASSLVRQHIYGYTF.

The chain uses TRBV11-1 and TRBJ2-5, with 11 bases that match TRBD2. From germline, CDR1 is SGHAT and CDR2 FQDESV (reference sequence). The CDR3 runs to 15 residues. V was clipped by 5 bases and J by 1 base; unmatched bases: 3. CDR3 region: CASSRLAGPQETQYF. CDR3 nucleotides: TGTGCCAGCAGCCGACTAGCGGGGCCCCAAGAGACCCAGTACTTC. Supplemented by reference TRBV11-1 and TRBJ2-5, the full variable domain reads EAEVAQSPRYKITEKSQAVAFWCDPISGHATLYWYRQILGQGPELLVQFQDESVVDDSQLPKDRFSAERLKGVDSTLKIQPAELGDSAMYLCASSRLAGPQETQYFGPGTRLLVL.

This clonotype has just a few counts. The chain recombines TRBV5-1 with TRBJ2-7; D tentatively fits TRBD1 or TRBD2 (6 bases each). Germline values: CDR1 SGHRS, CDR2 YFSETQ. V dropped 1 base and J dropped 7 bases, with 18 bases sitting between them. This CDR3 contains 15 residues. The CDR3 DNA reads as TGCGCCAGCAGCTTGATGGCGGGGCACAGGGAAGAGCAGTACTTC. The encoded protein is CASSLMAGHREEQYF.

CDR3 sequence: CASSPGGIVYEQYF. As DNA, the CDR3 is TGTGCCAGCAGTCCGGGTGGGATTGTATACGAGCAGTACTTC. V usage is TRBV12-3 or TRBV12-4 and J usage is TRBJ2-7; D is undetermined. The CDR3 has 14 residues. The V end was cut by 5 bases, the J end by 4 bases, with 15 bases between.

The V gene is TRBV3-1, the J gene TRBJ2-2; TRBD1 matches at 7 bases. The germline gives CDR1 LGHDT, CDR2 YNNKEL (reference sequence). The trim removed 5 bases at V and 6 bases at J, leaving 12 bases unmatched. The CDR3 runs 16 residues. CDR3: CASSRRSTGSPGELFF. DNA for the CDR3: TGTGCCAGCAGCAGACGCTCGACAGGGTCCCCCGGGGAGCTGTTTTTT.

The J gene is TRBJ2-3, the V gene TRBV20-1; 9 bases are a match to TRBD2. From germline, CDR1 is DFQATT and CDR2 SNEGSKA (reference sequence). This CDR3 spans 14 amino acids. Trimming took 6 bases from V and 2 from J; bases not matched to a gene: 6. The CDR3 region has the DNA TGCAGTGCGGGGGGACTAGCCAACACAGATACGCAGTATTTT. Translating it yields CSAGGLANTDTQYF.

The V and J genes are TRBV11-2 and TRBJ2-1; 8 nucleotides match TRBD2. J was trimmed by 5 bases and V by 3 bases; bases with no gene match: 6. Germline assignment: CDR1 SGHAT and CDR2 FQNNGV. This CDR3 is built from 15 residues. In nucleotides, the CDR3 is TGTGCCAGCAGCTTTCGCAGCGGGAGTAACAATGAGCAGTTCTTC. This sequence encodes CASSFRSGSNNEQFF.